These 29 T cell receptor beta chains were sequenced from one sample in a study of response to subunit inactivated influenza vaccine. TCRdb independently ran MiXCR on the RT-PCR reads; one entry per CDR3 protein. The sample carries under 850,000 distinct CDR3 sequences, approximately 17% recorded once. Sequenced material: PBMCs from blood, taken roughly 5 days after vaccination. The receptors were sampled from a man aged 50-59 years who received an inactivated influenza vaccine.

This clonotype was seen repeatedly, ten times or more. The V and J genes are TRBV7-2 and TRBJ2-3, with D hard to call. The germline V and J ends were trimmed by 5 bases and 4 bases, with 13 bases remaining between them. Germline-derived CDR1 and CDR2 are SGHTA and FQGNSA. This CDR3 is 14 amino acids long. CDR3 loop: CASSPDAPPDTQYF. The CDR3 coding sequence is TGTGCCAGCAGCCCCGACGCCCCGCCAGATACGCAGTATTTT.

This clonotype was seen only a few times. The rearrangement uses TRBV29-1 and TRBJ2-5; 10 bases match TRBD2. The germline CDR1 and CDR2 sequences are SQVTM and ANQGSEA. The CDR3 length is 14 residues. As DNA, the CDR3 is TGCACCCCCAAGGGGCTAGCGGGGGAAGAGACCCAGTACTTC. Amino acid sequence: CTPKGLAGEETQYF. Drawing the rest from reference TRBV29-1 and TRBJ2-5, the complete variable domain is SAVISQKPSRDICQRGTSLTIQCQVDSQVTMMFWYRQQPGQSLTLIATANQGSEATYESGFVIDKFPISRPNLTFSTLTVSNMSPEDSSIYLCTPKGLAGEETQYFGPGTRLLVL.

The chain employs TRBV7-9 and TRBJ2-2; 13 bases line up with TRBD2. Germline V gene lookup returns CDR1 SEHNR and CDR2 FQNEAQ (reference sequence). The J segment lost 5 bases and the V segment lost 3 bases, leaving 6 bases of the junction unmatched. The CDR3 consists of 17 residues. Here the CDR3 reads CASSFGLAGVWTGELFF. As DNA, the CDR3 is TGTGCCAGCAGCTTCGGACTAGCGGGAGTTTGGACCGGGGAGCTGTTTTTT.

The table lists this clonotype with a few counts. The chain is built from TRBV6-2 or TRBV6-3 and TRBJ1-5; D gene unclear. V was pared by 4 bases and J by 11 bases, with 9 bases between. The CDR3 loop spans 11 amino acids. Germline assignment: CDR1 MNHEY and CDR2 SVGEGT. CDR3 region: CASSWGTSQHF. The CDR3 DNA sequence: TGTGCCAGCAGTTGGGGAACGTCCCAGCATTTT.

The chain employs TRBV5-1 and TRBJ1-6, with 7 bases fitting TRBD1. The germline gives CDR1 SGHRS, CDR2 YFSETQ. The CDR3 is made up of 14 amino acids. With 3 bases clipped from V and 9 bases from J, the junction kept 6 bases outside the gene matches. CDR3 coding DNA: TGCGCCAGCAGCTCCCAGGACAGGTTTTCACCCCTCCACTTT. Amino acid sequence: CASSSQDRFSPLHF.

In its sample, this clonotype was seen a few times. The chain couples TRBV12-3 or TRBV12-4 to TRBJ2-3, with TRBD1 matching 10 bases. Losses at the gene ends were 7 bases for V and 4 bases for J; bases not matched to a gene: 2. This CDR3 comprises 13 residues. DNA of the CDR3: TGTGCCAGCAAAGGGACAGGGGCAGATACGCAGTATTTT. Translating it yields CASKGTGADTQYF.

The gene calls are TRBV28 and TRBJ2-4; D uncertain. CDR1 is MDHEN and CDR2 is SYDVKM in the germline V gene. The CDR3 covers 15 residues. Trimming removed 3 bases from V and 2 bases from J, with 11 bases in between. This chain's CDR3 is CASSLAGDSKNIQYF. The CDR3 DNA follows: TGTGCCAGCAGTTTGGCAGGCGACTCCAAAAACATTCAGTACTTC.

The V call is TRBV27, the J call TRBJ1-5; D is possibly TRBD1 (5 bases). The CDR3 is 15 residues long. Germline assignment: CDR1 MNHEY and CDR2 SMNVEV (reference sequence). V was cut by 5 bases and J by 2 bases, with 13 bases left in between. The CDR3 reads CASSRNLGGNQPQHF. The CDR3 bases are TGTGCCAGCAGTCGAAACTTGGGGGGCAATCAGCCCCAGCATTTT.

Many counts were recorded for this clonotype. The chain links TRBV4-1 to TRBJ2-5; TRBD2 agrees at 8 bases. V trimming: 3 bases; J trimming: 10 bases; junction bases outside the gene matches: 19. From germline, CDR1 is MGHRA and CDR2 YSYEKL. The CDR3 runs to 17 residues. CDR3 DNA: TGCGCCAGCAGCCAGATAGTAGCGGGGTTAAGTGTAGGGGTCCAGTACTTC. Its translation: CASSQIVAGLSVGVQYF.

This clonotype was detected only a few times. The chain has TRBV15 and TRBJ2-7; 9 bases align to TRBD2. The CDR3 is 13 amino acids. Germline-derived CDR1 and CDR2 are LNHNV and YYDKDF (reference sequence). Germline trimming cut 0 bases from V and 7 bases from J; bases unmatched to any gene: 1. CDR3 bases: TGTGCCACCAGCAGAGATGCGGGGGGGGAGCAGTACTTC. As protein: CATSRDAGGEQYF. Drawing the rest from reference TRBV15 and TRBJ2-7, the complete variable domain is DAMVIQNPRYQVTQFGKPVTLSCSQTLNHNVMYWYQQKSSQAPKLLFHYYDKDFNNEADTPDNFQSRRPNTSFCFLDIRSPGLGDTAMYLCATSRDAGGEQYFGPGTRLTVT.

This clonotype has more than one count but fewer than ten. The rearrangement joins TRBV10-3 to TRBJ2-7, with D possibly being TRBD1 or TRBD2 (5 bases each). Germline V gene data show CDR1 as ENHRY and CDR2 as SYGVKD. The CDR3 runs to 13 residues. V was clipped by 4 bases and J by 3 bases, with 10 bases between them. In DNA form, the CDR3 reads TGTGCCATCAGTGGTCGGGACGGCTACGAGCAGTACTTC. Protein sequence: CAISGRDGYEQYF.

This clonotype appeared many times. One junction end disagrees with the germline gene, perhaps due to a read error. The V and J genes are TRBV5-1 and TRBJ1-5; possible D gene TRBD1, 5 bases. The CDR3 contains 15 residues. CDR1 is SGHRS and CDR2 is YFSETQ in the germline V gene. This CDR3 is CASSLGQGLNQPQHF. The DNA of the CDR3 is TGTGCCAGCAGTTTGGGCCAGGGCCTTAATCAGCCCCAGCATTTT.

The chain has TRBV4-2 and TRBJ1-5; D is ambiguous. The germline V gene has CDR1 LGHNA and CDR2 YNFKEQ. This CDR3 has 16 residues. V was shortened by 0 bases and J by 7 bases, with 16 bases between the two germline ends. CDR3 in amino acids: CASSQDLLGVGQPQHF. CDR3 sequence (DNA): TGTGCCAGCAGCCAAGATTTATTGGGTGTCGGACAGCCCCAGCATTTT.

The chain combines TRBV5-1 with TRBJ2-7, with D perhaps TRBD2 (8 bases). CDR1 SGHRS and CDR2 YFSETQ come from the germline V gene. With 0 bases removed from V and 0 bases from J, the gap between germline ends came to 19 bases. The CDR3 covers 18 residues. The CDR3 nucleotides read TGCGCCAGCAGCTTGGCCGGGGGGGACAGCCGGACCTCCTACGAGCAGTACTTC. It yields the protein CASSLAGGDSRTSYEQYF.

This clonotype was observed a few times. The chain is built from TRBV18 and TRBJ1-2, with 11 nucleotides matching TRBD1. Germline loops: CDR1 KGHSH, CDR2 LQKENI. This CDR3 contains 15 residues. V gave up 0 bases and J gave up 6 bases; unmatched junction bases: 3. The CDR3 nucleotides read TGTGCCAGCTCACCACCGGGACAGGGGGTAAATGGCTACACCTTC. Its translation is CASSPPGQGVNGYTF.

The sample holds a few counts of this clonotype. The J gene is TRBJ2-5, the V gene TRBV5-4, with 11 bases that match TRBD2. J gave up 4 bases and V 4 bases, and 9 bases lay outside the gene matches. The germline CDR1 and CDR2 sequences are SGHNT and YYREEE (reference sequence). The CDR3 consists of 16 residues. The CDR3 here is CASSPTSGSPIETQYF. The DNA of the CDR3 is TGTGCCAGCAGCCCTACTAGCGGGAGTCCGATAGAGACCCAGTACTTC.

Points on this clonotype: A much larger clone sits a single nucleotide away, making a read error possible. V gene TRBV7-9 combines with J gene TRBJ2-7, with TRBD1 identical over 9 bases. Germline V gives CDR1 SEHNR, CDR2 FQNEAQ (reference sequence). With V trimmed by 8 bases and J by 1 base, 6 bases remained unmatched. The length of the CDR3 is 14 residues. CDR3 nucleotide sequence: TGTGCCAGCGATCCGGGGACAGGGTCCTACGAGCAGTACTTC. Its translation: CASDPGTGSYEQYF.

This clonotype showed up just a few times. This sequence joins TRBV6-5 and TRBJ2-3; D not certain. V dropped 0 bases and J dropped 2 bases, with 18 bases sitting between them. Germline loops: CDR1 MNHEY, CDR2 SVGAGI. This CDR3 region has 18 residues. The chain's CDR3 is CASSYSISQRANTDTQYF. As DNA, the CDR3 is TGTGCCAGCAGTTACTCTATATCGCAACGGGCCAACACAGATACGCAGTATTTT.

This clonotype was seen more than once but under ten times. The CDR3 is CSAGTGGRETQYF. CDR3 nucleotides: TGCAGTGCTGGGACAGGGGGGCGAGAGACCCAGTACTTC. The chain is built from TRBV20-1 and TRBJ2-5, with 11 positions matching TRBD1. Per germline, CDR1 DFQATT and CDR2 SNEGSKA (reference sequence). The J segment lost 4 bases and the V segment lost 5 bases, leaving 3 bases of the junction unmatched. The CDR3 runs 13 residues.

The V call is TRBV4-3, the J call TRBJ2-3; D is undetermined. Germline V lookup: CDR1 LGHNA, CDR2 YSLEER. Between the trimmed V and J ends, which lost 0 bases and 7 bases, there was a span of 8 bases. The length of the CDR3 is 13 residues. The CDR3 sequence is CASSQEGGHTQYF. CDR3 in DNA: TGCGCCAGCAGCCAAGAGGGCGGTCATACGCAGTATTTT.

This rearrangement joins TRBV6-2 or TRBV6-3 to TRBJ2-7, with D uncertain. Germline V gene sequence: CDR1 MNHEY, CDR2 SVGEGT. Deletions cut 0 bases from V and 2 bases from J, with 5 bases between. The CDR3 loop spans 13 amino acids. CDR3 amino acids: CASSYSRPYEQYF. In DNA form, the CDR3 reads TGTGCCAGCAGTTACTCGAGACCCTACGAGCAGTACTTC.

J is TRBJ2-1 and V is TRBV20-1, with a tentative D call TRBD1 (6 bases). The V gene's germline CDR1 is DFQATT and CDR2 SNEGSKA (reference sequence). This CDR3 has 13 residues. V shed 3 bases and J shed 7 bases, with 13 bases lying between them. The CDR3 loop is CSASRGARNEQFF. In DNA, the CDR3 is TGCAGTGCTAGCAGGGGAGCCCGAAATGAGCAGTTCTTC.

This clonotype was observed a few times. The CDR3 protein is CSARKGTTNEKLFF. The CDR3 DNA sequence: TGCAGTGCTAGAAAAGGGACAACTAATGAAAAACTGTTTTTT. The chain has TRBV20-1 and TRBJ1-4, with D unresolved. Trimming stripped 2 bases from V and 0 bases from J, with 7 bases between. Germline assignment: CDR1 DFQATT and CDR2 SNEGSKA (reference sequence). This CDR3 spans 14 amino acids.

The chain couples TRBV7-9 to TRBJ1-2; 7 bases agree with TRBD1. The CDR3 sequence is 16 residues long. The germline V gene has CDR1 SEHNR and CDR2 FQNEAQ (reference sequence). Trimming removed 4 bases from V and 6 bases from J; junction bases left unmatched: 14. DNA of the CDR3: TGTGCCAGCAGCTATCGGACGGCAGGGGGAGGAGATGGCTACACCTTC. It specifies CASSYRTAGGGDGYTF.

As regards this clonotype: A read error may produce the germline difference seen at one junction end. The chain employs TRBV7-2 and TRBJ2-5; 7 positions match TRBD2. Germline V gene lookup returns CDR1 SGHTA and CDR2 FQGNSA. There are 13 residues in the CDR3. CDR3 sequence: CACSLGSGETQYF. The CDR3, as DNA: TGTGCCTGCAGCTTGGGTAGCGGGGAGACCCAGTACTTC.

This chain connects TRBV7-9 to TRBJ2-1; TRBD2 aligns across 7 bases. CDR1 is SEHNR, CDR2 FQNEAQ, per germline (reference sequence). The CDR3 has 15 amino acids. The CDR3 sequence is CAMEGGESSYNEQFF. CDR3 DNA sequence: TGTGCTATGGAGGGAGGGGAGAGCTCCTACAATGAGCAGTTCTTC.

This chain joins TRBV4-2 and TRBJ2-1; D unresolved. Deletions cut 0 bases from V and 7 bases from J, with 7 bases between. Germline V CDR1 and CDR2: LGHNA, YNFKEQ. The CDR3 extends over 13 amino acids. The CDR3 sequence is CASSQDNGNEQFF. The CDR3, as DNA: TGTGCCAGCAGCCAAGATAATGGGAATGAGCAGTTCTTC.

The V and J genes are TRBV5-1 and TRBJ1-4; 7 bases are a match to TRBD1. CDR1 and CDR2 from the germline V gene are SGHRS and YFSETQ. The CDR3 has 16 amino acids. V shed 0 bases and J 6 bases; nucleotides not matched to a gene: 8. In DNA form, the CDR3 reads TGCGCCAGCAGCTTGGCCGGCAGGGGGACGTATGAAAAACTGTTTTTT. Protein: CASSLAGRGTYEKLFF.

This clonotype was detected only a few times. The rearrangement joins TRBV12-3 or TRBV12-4 to TRBJ2-3; D is perhaps TRBD1 or TRBD2 (6 bases each). The length of the CDR3 is 14 residues. Trimming pared 3 bases from V and 5 bases from J, leaving 12 bases between. CDR3 sequence reads: CASSFVQGGDTQYF. CDR3 DNA sequence: TGTGCCAGCAGTTTCGTACAGGGAGGAGATACGCAGTATTTT.